Each of the 26 T cell receptor beta chains below was sequenced from the same sample in a study of blood T cell repertoires in COVID-19. Assay: immunoSEQ multiplex PCR; the TCRdb copy retains only in-frame clones and omits some. In the table there are approximately 160,000 clones, around 82% of which are singletons. The sequenced material came from PBMCs or T cells enriched from blood (not recorded which). These receptors originate from a woman in her fifties or sixties in a cohort exposed to, infected with or recovered from COVID-19 (not recorded which).

The rearrangement joins TRBV7-2 to TRBJ2-5; D gene ambiguous. The CDR3 consists of 14 residues. Germline lookup yields CDR1 SGHTA and CDR2 FQGNSA. V dropped 5 bases and J dropped 2 bases, with 12 bases sitting between them. The CDR3 bases are TGTGCCAGCAGCCCCGGTGGGCAGCAAGAGACCCAGTACTTC. Residues: CASSPGGQQETQYF.

The chain links TRBV7-3 to TRBJ2-1; TRBD2 matches 10 bases. Germline V gene sequence: CDR1 SGHTA, CDR2 FQGTGA. V lost 5 bases to trimming and J lost 0 bases; unmatched junction nucleotides: 13. The CDR3 extends over 19 amino acids. This CDR3 reads CASSPSTVAGGSSYNEQFF. The DNA of the CDR3 is TGTGCCAGCAGCCCGAGCACAGTAGCGGGGGGTTCCTCCTACAATGAGCAGTTCTTC. Combining the CDR3 with reference TRBV7-3 and TRBJ2-1 gives the whole variable domain GAGVSQTPSNKVTEKGKYVELRCDPISGHTALYWYRQSLGQGPEFLIYFQGTGAADDSGLPNDRFFAVRPEGSVSTLKIQRTERGDSAVYLCASSPSTVAGGSSYNEQFFGPGTRLTVL.

This chain uses TRBV27 with TRBJ2-2; perhaps TRBD1 as D (6 bases). Trimming stripped 5 bases from V and 0 bases from J, with 16 bases between. The CDR3 consists of 17 residues. Looked up from germline, CDR1 is MNHEY and CDR2 is SMNVEV (reference sequence). The CDR3 DNA follows: TGTGCCAGCAGTCCAGGGGTTGGGGCAACGAACACCGGGGAGCTGTTTTTT. Amino acids: CASSPGVGATNTGELFF.

This rearrangement joins TRBV25-1 to TRBJ1-4; no reliable D call. CDR1 and CDR2 (germline): MGHDK, SYGVNS. The CDR3 is 11 residues long. Trimming cost V 2 bases and J 12 bases, with 7 bases left between them. CDR3 sequence (DNA): TGTGCCAGCAGTGAACTTAGTCAACTGTTTTTT. Its translation: CASSELSQLFF.

As DNA, the CDR3 is TGTGCCAGCAGCTTAGGCCGCGGGGCTCAAGAGACCCAGTACTTC. Translated, it gives CASSLGRGAQETQYF. The V call is TRBV5-4, the J call TRBJ2-5; weak D call: TRBD2 (6 bases). CDR3 size: 15 residues. Trimming removed 2 bases at V and 2 bases at J, with 13 bases between. Germline CDR1 and CDR2: SGHNT and YYREEE (reference sequence). The full variable domain, with the rest looked up from reference TRBV5-4 and TRBJ2-5, is ETGVTQSPTHLIKTRGQQVTLRCSSQSGHNTVSWYQQALGQGPQFIFQYYREEENGRGNFPPRFSGLQFPNYSSELNVNALELDDSALYLCASSLGRGAQETQYFGPGTRLLVL.

V is TRBV19 and J is TRBJ1-4; D may be TRBD1 (5 bases). This CDR3 is 18 amino acids long. Trimming left V 3 bases short and J 6 bases short, with 23 bases between. The germline gives CDR1 LNHDA, CDR2 SQIVND (reference sequence). DNA of the CDR3: TGTGCCAGTAGTATTCGGCGTCAGGGCGCCAGTACCTATGAAAAACTGTTTTTT. This encodes CASSIRRQGASTYEKLFF.

The chain links TRBV9 to TRBJ2-3; 8 bases align to TRBD2. This CDR3 is built from 16 residues. V was clipped by 3 bases and J by 8 bases; unmatched bases: 14. Germline CDR1 SGDLS, CDR2 YYNGEE. For the CDR3, the DNA is TGTGCCAGCAGCGCCTTTGTTGGACTAGCTTCGGGTACGCAGTATTTT. Translated, it gives CASSAFVGLASGTQYF.

V gene TRBV30 combines with J gene TRBJ1-2; 8 bases fit TRBD1. From germline, CDR1 is GTSNPN and CDR2 SVGIG (reference sequence). Trimming at V came to 3 bases and at J to 3 bases, leaving 3 bases not matched to a gene. CDR3 size: 13 residues. The CDR3 region is CAWRTGGDYGYTF. DNA of the CDR3: TGTGCCTGGAGAACAGGGGGGGACTATGGCTACACCTTC.

The rearrangement links TRBV5-6 to TRBJ1-4; no firm D call. V lost 4 bases to trimming and J lost 8 bases, with 18 bases between them. The CDR3 spans 15 residues. Germline-derived CDR1 and CDR2 are SGHDT and YYEEEE. Here the CDR3 DNA reads TGTGCCAGCAGCCTGGGAGGAGCGAGGAGGGAAAAACTGTTTTTT. Its translation: CASSLGGARREKLFF.

The table lists this clone with a few counts. The V and J genes are TRBV4-2 and TRBJ2-7, with a weak D call TRBD2 (6 bases). Germline CDR1 reads LGHNA; CDR2 reads YNFKEQ. Deletions cut 4 bases from V and 1 base from J, with 11 bases between. This CDR3 comprises 14 residues. CDR3 amino acids: CASSLGTSSYEQYF. In DNA, the CDR3 is TGTGCCAGCAGCCTGGGGACTTCTTCCTACGAGCAGTACTTC.

The chain links TRBV5-1 to TRBJ2-1, with D possibly TRBD1 on 6 matching bases. CDR3 length: 16 residues. V was clipped by 4 bases and J by 2 bases, with 16 bases between them. Germline assignment: CDR1 SGHRS and CDR2 YFSETQ. This CDR3 is CASSPPQGYTYNEQFF. CDR3 sequence (DNA): TGCGCCAGCAGCCCCCCACAGGGATACACCTACAATGAGCAGTTCTTC. Variable domain in full (rest from reference TRBV5-1 and TRBJ2-1): KAGVTQTPRYLIKTRGQQVTLSCSPISGHRSVSWYQQTPGQGLQFLFEYFSETQRNKGNFPGRFSGRQFSNSRSEMNVSTLELGDSALYLCASSPPQGYTYNEQFFGPGTRLTVL.

V is TRBV6-5 and J is TRBJ1-1, with 9 bases aligning to TRBD1. Trimming at V came to 6 bases and at J to 8 bases, leaving 10 bases not matched to a gene. Per germline, CDR1 MNHEY and CDR2 SVGAGI. The CDR3 length is 14 residues. CDR3 bases: TGTGCCAGCAGGGAGACAGGGGGATGGGCGGAAGCTTTCTTT. The encoded protein is CASRETGGWAEAFF.

The rearrangement links TRBV28 to TRBJ1-5; D may be TRBD1 (6 bases). The length of the CDR3 is 13 residues. Germline CDR1 reads MDHEN; CDR2 reads SYDVKM. V was clipped by 10 bases and J by 4 bases, with 14 bases between them. The CDR3 bases are TGTGCCACCCGGACAGATCAGAATCAGCCCCAGCATTTT. Residues: CATRTDQNQPQHF.

This clone was found once. The chain joins TRBV6-5 to TRBJ1-5; a possible D gene is TRBD1 (6 bases). Germline V gene sequence: CDR1 MNHEY, CDR2 SVGAGI. Trimming removed 5 bases from V and 7 bases from J, with 12 bases in between. This CDR3 comprises 13 residues. CDR3 coding DNA: TGTGCCAGCAGTACAGGGCTGGAACAGCCCCAGCATTTT. Its protein product is CASSTGLEQPQHF.

The count of this clone is one. V usage is TRBV19 and J usage is TRBJ2-7, with 7 bases fitting TRBD1. The CDR3 is made up of 15 amino acids. Germline V gene sequence: CDR1 LNHDA, CDR2 SQIVND (reference sequence). V lost 3 bases and J lost 0; bases outside the gene matches: 5. The CDR3 DNA reads as TGTGCCAGTAGTATTCACAGGGGAGACTCCTACGAGCAGTACTTC. Its protein product is CASSIHRGDSYEQYF.

The rearrangement uses TRBV28 and TRBJ1-2; unclear D gene. Trimming removed 2 bases from V and 7 bases from J, with 11 bases in between. This CDR3 contains 13 residues. Germline V gene lookup returns CDR1 MDHEN and CDR2 SYDVKM. The CDR3 reads CASSLVQEGGYTF. DNA for the CDR3: TGTGCCAGCAGTTTAGTCCAGGAGGGTGGCTACACCTTC.

This chain joins TRBV6-5 and TRBJ2-7, with 8 bases lining up with TRBD1. J lost 3 bases, V lost 6 bases, and 4 bases had no gene match. The CDR3 has 13 residues. CDR1 is MNHEY, CDR2 SVGAGI, per germline. The CDR3 protein is CASRSRGLYEQYF. The CDR3 region has the DNA TGTGCCAGCAGATCCAGGGGGCTCTACGAGCAGTACTTC.

The rearrangement uses TRBV11-2 and TRBJ2-5, with TRBD2 as a possible D gene (5 bases). Germline V gene data show CDR1 as SGHAT and CDR2 as FQNNGV. CDR3 size: 15 residues. Trimming took off 0 bases at V and 1 base at J, with 9 bases between the two ends. CDR3 amino acids: CASSLDGGPQETQYF. As DNA, the CDR3 is TGTGCCAGCAGCTTAGATGGAGGACCCCAAGAGACCCAGTACTTC.

The chain has TRBV12-5 and TRBJ2-2; 13 nucleotides line up with TRBD2. The CDR3 spans 16 residues. The V and J ends lost 7 bases and 6 bases, in that order; junction bases with no gene match: 8. The germline V gene encodes CDR1 LGHNT and CDR2 FRNRAP. The CDR3 loop is CASALAGLAGAGELFF. The CDR3 nucleotides read TGTGCTAGTGCCCTAGCCGGACTAGCGGGAGCCGGGGAGCTGTTTTTT.

A single count supports this clone. The chain uses TRBV9 and TRBJ2-7; D possibly corresponds to TRBD2 (6 bases). This CDR3 spans 17 amino acids. V was cut by 0 bases and J by 4 bases, with 20 bases left in between. Germline-derived CDR1 and CDR2 are SGDLS and YYNGEE. DNA of the CDR3: TGTGCCAGCAGCGTAGATCCCGGGCGGGGAGAGAATTACGAGCAGTACTTC. Its translation is CASSVDPGRGENYEQYF.

This chain joins TRBV7-9 and TRBJ1-4; D may be TRBD1 (6 bases). The CDR3 contains 16 residues. CDR1 and CDR2 from the germline V gene are SEHNR and FQNEAQ (reference sequence). The ends were cut back, 1 base at V and 0 bases at J, with 9 bases in the middle. CDR3 DNA sequence: TGTGCCAGCAGCTTAGAGGGGGTGTCAACTAATGAAAAACTGTTTTTT. Protein sequence: CASSLEGVSTNEKLFF.

The gene calls are TRBV14 and TRBJ2-1, with 9 bases identical to TRBD1. CDR3 length equals 17 residues. The germline V gene encodes CDR1 SGHDN and CDR2 FVKESK. The V gene end was trimmed by 3 bases and the J gene end by 9 bases; junction bases not matched to a gene: 15. The CDR3 nucleotides are TGTGCCAGCAGCCAGGAGGGACAGGGCATATTTTTGGGTGAGCAGTTCTTC. It translates to CASSQEGQGIFLGEQFF.

This clone occurred a few times. At one boundary the junction diverges from the germline segment, which might be a read error. The CDR3, as DNA: TGTGCTAGCAGCTTAGAAACTACCCAGCGGGAGGAAGACACCGGGGAGCTGTTTTTT. It yields the protein CASSLETTQREEDTGELFF. The chain has TRBV7-7 and TRBJ2-2, with TRBD2 matching over 9 bases. Germline V gene sequence: CDR1 SSHAT, CDR2 FNYEAQ (reference sequence). The CDR3 loop spans 19 amino acids. Variable domain in full (rest from reference TRBV7-7 and TRBJ2-2): GAGVSQSPRYKVTKRGQDVTLRCDPISSHATLYWYQQALGQGPEFLTYFNYEAQPDKSGLPSDRFSAERPEGSISTLTIQRTEQRDSAMYRCASSLETTQREEDTGELFFGEGSRLTVL.

The V call is TRBV30, the J call TRBJ1-1, with 11 nucleotides matching TRBD1. Trimming took 3 bases from V and 9 from J; bases not matched to a gene: 3. The CDR3 length is 12 residues. Per the germline V gene, CDR1 is GTSNPN and CDR2 is SVGIG (reference sequence). CDR3 DNA sequence: TGTGCCTGGAGGACGGACAGGGGGCAAGCTTTCTTT. Protein: CAWRTDRGQAFF.

This rearrangement joins TRBV5-5 to TRBJ1-3; 11 bases are shared with TRBD1. Germline V CDR1 and CDR2: SGHKS, YYEKEE (reference sequence). The CDR3 loop spans 18 amino acids. J gave up 0 bases and V 1 base, and 6 bases lay outside the gene matches. CDR3 sequence reads: CASSLLWDRGFSGNTIYF. The CDR3 coding sequence is TGTGCCAGCAGCTTGTTATGGGACAGGGGGTTCTCTGGAAACACCATATATTTT.

The chain recombines TRBV27 with TRBJ1-5, with TRBD1 as a possible D gene (5 bases). Germline-derived CDR1 and CDR2 are MNHEY and SMNVEV (reference sequence). Trimming removed 3 bases at V and 7 bases at J, with 13 bases between. The length of the CDR3 is 14 residues. CDR3 residues: CASSFRGGDQPQHF. DNA of the CDR3: TGTGCCAGCAGTTTTAGGGGAGGGGACCAGCCCCAGCATTTT.